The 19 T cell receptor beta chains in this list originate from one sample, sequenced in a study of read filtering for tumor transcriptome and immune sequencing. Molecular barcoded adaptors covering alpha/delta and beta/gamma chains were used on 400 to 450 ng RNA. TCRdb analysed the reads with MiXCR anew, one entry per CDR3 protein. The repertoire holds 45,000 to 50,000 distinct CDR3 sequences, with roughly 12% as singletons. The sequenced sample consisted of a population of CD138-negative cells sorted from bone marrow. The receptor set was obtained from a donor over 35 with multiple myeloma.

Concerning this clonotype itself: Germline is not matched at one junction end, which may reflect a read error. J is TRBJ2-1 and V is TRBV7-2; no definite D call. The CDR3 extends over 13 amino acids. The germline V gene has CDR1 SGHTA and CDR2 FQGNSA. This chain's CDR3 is CVSSPSPENGQFF. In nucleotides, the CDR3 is TGTGTCAGCAGCCCTAGTCCGGAAAATGGGCAGTTCTTC.

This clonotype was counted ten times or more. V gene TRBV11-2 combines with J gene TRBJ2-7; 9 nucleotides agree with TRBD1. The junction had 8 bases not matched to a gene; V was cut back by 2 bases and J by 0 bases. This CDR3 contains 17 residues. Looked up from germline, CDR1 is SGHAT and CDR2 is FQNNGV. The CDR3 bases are TGTGCCAGCAGCTTATCCCGGGACAGGGTCAGCTCCTACGAGCAGTACTTC. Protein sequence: CASSLSRDRVSSYEQYF. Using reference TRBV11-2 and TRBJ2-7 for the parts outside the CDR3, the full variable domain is EAGVAQSPRYKIIEKRQSVAFWCNPISGHATLYWYQQILGQGPKLLIQFQNNGVVDDSQLPKDRFSAERLKGVDSTLKIQPAKLEDSAVYLCASSLSRDRVSSYEQYFGPGTRLTVT.

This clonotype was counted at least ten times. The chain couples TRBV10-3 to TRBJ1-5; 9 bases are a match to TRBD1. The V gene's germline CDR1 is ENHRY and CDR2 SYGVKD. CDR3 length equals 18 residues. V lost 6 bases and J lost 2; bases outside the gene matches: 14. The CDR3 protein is CAISDPGTGIVGNQPQHF. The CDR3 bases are TGTGCCATCAGCGACCCCGGGACAGGGATTGTTGGCAATCAGCCCCAGCATTTT.

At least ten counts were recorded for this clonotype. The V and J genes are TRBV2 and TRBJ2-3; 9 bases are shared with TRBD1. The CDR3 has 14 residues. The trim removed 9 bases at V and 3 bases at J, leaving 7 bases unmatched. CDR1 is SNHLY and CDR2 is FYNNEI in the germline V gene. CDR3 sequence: CASEPGQGTDTQYF. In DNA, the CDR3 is TGTGCCAGTGAACCGGGACAGGGAACAGATACGCAGTATTTT.

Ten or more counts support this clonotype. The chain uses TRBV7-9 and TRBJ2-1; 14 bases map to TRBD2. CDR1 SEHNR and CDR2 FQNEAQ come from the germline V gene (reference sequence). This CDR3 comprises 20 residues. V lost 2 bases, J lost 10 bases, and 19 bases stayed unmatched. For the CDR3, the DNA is TGTGCCAGCAGCTTATTGGATGCAGCCAAGGGACTAGCGGGAGCAGACGAGCAGTTCTTC. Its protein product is CASSLLDAAKGLAGADEQFF.

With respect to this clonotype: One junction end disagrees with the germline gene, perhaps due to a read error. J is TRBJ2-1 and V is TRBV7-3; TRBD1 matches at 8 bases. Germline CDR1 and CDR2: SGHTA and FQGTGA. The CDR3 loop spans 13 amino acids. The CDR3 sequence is CASSSDRANGQLF. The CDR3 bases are TGTGCCAGCAGCTCGGACAGGGCTAATGGGCAGCTCTTC.

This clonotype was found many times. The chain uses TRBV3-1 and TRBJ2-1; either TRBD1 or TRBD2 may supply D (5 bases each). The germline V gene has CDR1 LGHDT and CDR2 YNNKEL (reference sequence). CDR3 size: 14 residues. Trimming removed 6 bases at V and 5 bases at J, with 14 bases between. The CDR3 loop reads CASRPGTAHNEQFF. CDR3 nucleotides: TGTGCCAGCAGACCAGGGACCGCCCACAATGAGCAGTTCTTC.

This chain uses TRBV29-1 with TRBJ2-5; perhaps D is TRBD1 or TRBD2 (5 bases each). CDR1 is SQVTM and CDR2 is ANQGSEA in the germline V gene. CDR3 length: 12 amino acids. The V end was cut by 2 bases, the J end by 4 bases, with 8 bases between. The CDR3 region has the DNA TGCAGCGTTGAATTTGGGGGAGAGACCCAGTACTTC. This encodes CSVEFGGETQYF.

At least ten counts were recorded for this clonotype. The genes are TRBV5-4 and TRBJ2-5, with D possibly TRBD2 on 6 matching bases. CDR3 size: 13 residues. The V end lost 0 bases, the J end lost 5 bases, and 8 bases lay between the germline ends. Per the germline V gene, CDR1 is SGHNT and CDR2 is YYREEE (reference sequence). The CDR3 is CASSLEGRETQYF. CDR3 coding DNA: TGTGCCAGCAGCTTGGAGGGGAGGGAGACCCAGTACTTC.

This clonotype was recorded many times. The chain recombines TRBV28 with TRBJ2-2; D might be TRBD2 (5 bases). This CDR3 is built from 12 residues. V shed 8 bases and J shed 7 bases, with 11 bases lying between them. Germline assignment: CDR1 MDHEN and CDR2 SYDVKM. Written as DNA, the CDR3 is TGTGCCAGCCGAGAGGGCAACGGGGAGCTGTTTTTT. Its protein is CASREGNGELFF.

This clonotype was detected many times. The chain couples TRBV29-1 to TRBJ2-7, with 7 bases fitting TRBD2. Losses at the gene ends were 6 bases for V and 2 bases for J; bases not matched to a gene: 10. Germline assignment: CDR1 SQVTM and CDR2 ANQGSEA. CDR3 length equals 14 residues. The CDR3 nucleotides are TGCAGCGTCGGGGCCGCGGGGGATCCCTACGAGCAGTACTTC. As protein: CSVGAAGDPYEQYF.

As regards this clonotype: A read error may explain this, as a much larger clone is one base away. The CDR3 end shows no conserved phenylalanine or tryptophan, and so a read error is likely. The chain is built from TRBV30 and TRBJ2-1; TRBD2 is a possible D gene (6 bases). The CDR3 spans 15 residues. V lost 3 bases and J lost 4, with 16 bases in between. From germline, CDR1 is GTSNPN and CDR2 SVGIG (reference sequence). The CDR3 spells CAWRRDFLSYNEQFL. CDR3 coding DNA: TGTGCCTGGAGGCGGGACTTTCTCAGTTACAATGAGCAGTTCCTC.

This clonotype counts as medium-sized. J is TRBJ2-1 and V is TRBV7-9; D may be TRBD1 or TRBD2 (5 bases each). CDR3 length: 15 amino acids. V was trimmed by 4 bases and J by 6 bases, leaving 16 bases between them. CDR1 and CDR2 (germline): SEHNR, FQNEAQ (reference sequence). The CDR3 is CASSSTREYGNEQFF. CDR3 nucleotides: TGTGCCAGCAGCTCAACCAGGGAGTATGGCAATGAGCAGTTCTTC.

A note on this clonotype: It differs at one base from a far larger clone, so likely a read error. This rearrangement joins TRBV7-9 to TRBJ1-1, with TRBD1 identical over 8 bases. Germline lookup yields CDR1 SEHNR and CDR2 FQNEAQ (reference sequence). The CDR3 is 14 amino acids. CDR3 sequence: CVSSFLTGGNEAFF. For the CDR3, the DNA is TGCGTCAGCAGCTTCCTAACAGGGGGAAATGAAGCTTTCTTT.

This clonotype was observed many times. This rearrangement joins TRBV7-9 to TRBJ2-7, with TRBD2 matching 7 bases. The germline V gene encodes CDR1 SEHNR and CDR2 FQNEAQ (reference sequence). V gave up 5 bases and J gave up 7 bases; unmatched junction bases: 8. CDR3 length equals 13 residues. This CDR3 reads CASSLALGGEQYF. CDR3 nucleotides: TGTGCCAGCAGCCTTGCTCTGGGGGGGGAGCAGTACTTC.

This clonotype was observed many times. CDR3 DNA sequence: TGCGCCGCTAGCGGCTTTGGGGAGAGCTACGAGCAGTACTTC. It yields the protein CAASGFGESYEQYF. The chain links TRBV29-1 to TRBJ2-7; 7 positions agree with TRBD2. The CDR3 contains 14 residues. Looked up from germline, CDR1 is SQVTM and CDR2 is ANQGSEA.

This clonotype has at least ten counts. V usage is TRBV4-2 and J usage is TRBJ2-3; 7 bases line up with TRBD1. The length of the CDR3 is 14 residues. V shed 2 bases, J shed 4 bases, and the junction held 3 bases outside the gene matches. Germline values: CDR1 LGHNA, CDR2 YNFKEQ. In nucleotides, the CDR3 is TGTGCCAGCAGCCAACCCACAGGGGCAGATACGCAGTATTTT. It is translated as CASSQPTGADTQYF.

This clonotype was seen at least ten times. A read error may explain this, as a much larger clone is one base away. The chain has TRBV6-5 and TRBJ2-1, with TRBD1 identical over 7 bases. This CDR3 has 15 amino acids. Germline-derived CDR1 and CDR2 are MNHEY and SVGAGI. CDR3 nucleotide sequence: TGTGCCAGCAGCCTTACAGGGGTCCCCTACAATGGGCAGTTCTTC. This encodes CASSLTGVPYNGQFF.

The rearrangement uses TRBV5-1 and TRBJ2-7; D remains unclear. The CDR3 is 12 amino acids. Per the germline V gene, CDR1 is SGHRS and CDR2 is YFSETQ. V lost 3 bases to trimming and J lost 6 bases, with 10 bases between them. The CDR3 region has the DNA TGCGCCAGCAGCTCCACAGCACGCGAGCAGTACTTC. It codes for CASSSTAREQYF.